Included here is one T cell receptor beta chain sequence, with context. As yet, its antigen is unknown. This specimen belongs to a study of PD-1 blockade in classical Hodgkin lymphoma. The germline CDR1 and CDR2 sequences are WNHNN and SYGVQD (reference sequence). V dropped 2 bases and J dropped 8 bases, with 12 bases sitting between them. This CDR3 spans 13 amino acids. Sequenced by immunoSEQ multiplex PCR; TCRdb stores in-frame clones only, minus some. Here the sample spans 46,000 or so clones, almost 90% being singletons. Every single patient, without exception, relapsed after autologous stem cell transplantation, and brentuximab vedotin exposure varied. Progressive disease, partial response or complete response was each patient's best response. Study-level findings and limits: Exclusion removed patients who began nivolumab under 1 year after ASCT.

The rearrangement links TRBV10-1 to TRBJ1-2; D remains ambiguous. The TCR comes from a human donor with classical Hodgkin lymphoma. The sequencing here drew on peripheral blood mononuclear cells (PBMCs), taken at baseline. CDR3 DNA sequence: TGCGCCAGCAGTGAGACACCCGCTGGGGGCTACACCTTC. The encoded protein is CASSETPAGGYTF.